The table lists the clone carrying this T cell receptor (beta chain) with many counts. The CDR3 regions of TCR beta were amplified from RNA transcripts. RT-PCR in the first round (using the HTBI primer set) targeted the TCR CDR3. One entry per CDR3 protein results from TCRdb running MiXCR on the multiplex PCR reads. The table records about 290,000 distinct CDR3 sequences, roughly 13% of them present only once. The source of the sample is a study of T cells in Graves' hyperthyroidism and ophthalmopathy. The V end was cut by 8 bases, the J end by 7 bases, with 18 bases between. This CDR3 region has 14 residues.

The source material was blood. This receptor was obtained from a woman in her thirties or forties with Graves' hyperthyroidism. This chain joins TRBV12-3 or TRBV12-4 and TRBJ1-5; the D gene is possibly TRBD1 (6 bases). The CDR3 nucleotides read TGTGCCAGCTCAAGTGGGGGGGCCGAGCAGCCCCAGCATTTT. Protein product: CASSSGGAEQPQHF.